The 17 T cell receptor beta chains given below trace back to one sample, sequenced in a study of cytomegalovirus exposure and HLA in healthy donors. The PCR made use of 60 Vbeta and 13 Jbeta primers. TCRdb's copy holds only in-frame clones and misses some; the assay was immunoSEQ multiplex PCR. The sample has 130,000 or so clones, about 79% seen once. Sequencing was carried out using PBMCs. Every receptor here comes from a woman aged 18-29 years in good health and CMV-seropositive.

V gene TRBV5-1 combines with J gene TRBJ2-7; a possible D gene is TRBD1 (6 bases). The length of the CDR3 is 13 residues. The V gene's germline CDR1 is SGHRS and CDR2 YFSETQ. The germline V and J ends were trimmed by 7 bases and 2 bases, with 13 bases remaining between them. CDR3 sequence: CASGRGETYEQYF. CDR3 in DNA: TGCGCCAGCGGCAGGGGAGAGACCTACGAGCAGTACTTC.

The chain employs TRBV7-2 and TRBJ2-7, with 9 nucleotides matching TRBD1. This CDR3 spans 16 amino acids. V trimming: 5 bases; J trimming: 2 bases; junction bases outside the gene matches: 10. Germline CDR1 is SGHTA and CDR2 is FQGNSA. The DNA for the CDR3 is TGTGCCAGCAGCCCGCCGCTACAGGGGGCCCCCTACGAGCAGTACTTC. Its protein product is CASSPPLQGAPYEQYF.

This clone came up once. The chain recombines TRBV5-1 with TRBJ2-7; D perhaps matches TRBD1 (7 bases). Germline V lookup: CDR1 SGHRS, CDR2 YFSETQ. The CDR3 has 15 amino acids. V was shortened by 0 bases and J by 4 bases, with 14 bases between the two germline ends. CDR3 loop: CASSLGGGGRYEQYF. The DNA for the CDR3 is TGCGCCAGCAGCTTGGGTGGAGGGGGCAGATACGAGCAGTACTTC.

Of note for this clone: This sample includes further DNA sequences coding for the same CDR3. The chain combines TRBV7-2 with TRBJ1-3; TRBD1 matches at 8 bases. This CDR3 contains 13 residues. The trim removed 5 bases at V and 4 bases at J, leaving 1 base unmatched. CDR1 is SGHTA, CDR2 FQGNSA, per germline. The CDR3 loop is CASSPGGGNTIYF. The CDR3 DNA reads TGTGCCAGCAGCCCAGGGGGCGGAAACACCATATATTTT.

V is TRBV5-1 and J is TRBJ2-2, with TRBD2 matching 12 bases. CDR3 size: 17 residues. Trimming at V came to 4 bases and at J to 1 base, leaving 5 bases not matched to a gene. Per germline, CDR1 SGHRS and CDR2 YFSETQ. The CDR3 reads CASSPSLAGGNTGELFF. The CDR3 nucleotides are TGCGCCAGCAGCCCCTCACTAGCGGGGGGGAACACCGGGGAGCTGTTTTTT.

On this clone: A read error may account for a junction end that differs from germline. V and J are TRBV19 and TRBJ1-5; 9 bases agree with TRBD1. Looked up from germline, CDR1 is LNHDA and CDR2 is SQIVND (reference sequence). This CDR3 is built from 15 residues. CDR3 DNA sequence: TGTGCCAGTAGTCCCGTCACAGGGGGCAAACAGCCCCAGCATTTT. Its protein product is CASSPVTGGKQPQHF.

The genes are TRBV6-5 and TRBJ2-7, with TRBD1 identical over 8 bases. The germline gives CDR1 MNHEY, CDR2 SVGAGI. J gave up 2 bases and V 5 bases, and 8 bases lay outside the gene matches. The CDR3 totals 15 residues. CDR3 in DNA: TGTGCCAGCAGTCGGAAGACAGGGGCGGCCTACGAGCAGTACTTC. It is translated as CASSRKTGAAYEQYF.

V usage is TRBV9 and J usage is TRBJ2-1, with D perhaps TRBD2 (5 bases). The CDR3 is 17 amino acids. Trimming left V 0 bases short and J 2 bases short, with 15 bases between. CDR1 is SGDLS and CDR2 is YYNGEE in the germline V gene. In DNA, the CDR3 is TGTGCCAGCAGCGTAGAGGTCGCGGGTGGAACCTACAATGAGCAGTTCTTC. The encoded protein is CASSVEVAGGTYNEQFF.

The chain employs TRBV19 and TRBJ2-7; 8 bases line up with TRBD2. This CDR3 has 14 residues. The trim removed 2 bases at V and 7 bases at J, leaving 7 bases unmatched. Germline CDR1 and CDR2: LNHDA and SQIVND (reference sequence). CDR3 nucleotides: TGTGCCAGTAGTATATTCCACTTAGCGGGGGAGCAGTACTTC. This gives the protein CASSIFHLAGEQYF.

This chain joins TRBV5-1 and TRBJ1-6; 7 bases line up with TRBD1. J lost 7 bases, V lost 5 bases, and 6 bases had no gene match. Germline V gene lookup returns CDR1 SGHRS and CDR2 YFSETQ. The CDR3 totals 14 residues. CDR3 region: CASSMRDSNSPLHF. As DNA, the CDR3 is TGCGCCAGCAGTATGCGGGACAGCAATTCACCCCTCCACTTT.

The CDR3 spells CASSQDRGTQYF. The DNA for the CDR3 is TGCGCCAGCAGCCAAGATAGGGGGACCCAGTACTTC. This rearrangement joins TRBV4-1 to TRBJ2-5; weak D call: TRBD1 (5 bases). The CDR3 loop spans 12 amino acids. With 0 bases removed from V and 7 bases from J, the gap between germline ends came to 6 bases. The germline V gene encodes CDR1 MGHRA and CDR2 YSYEKL.

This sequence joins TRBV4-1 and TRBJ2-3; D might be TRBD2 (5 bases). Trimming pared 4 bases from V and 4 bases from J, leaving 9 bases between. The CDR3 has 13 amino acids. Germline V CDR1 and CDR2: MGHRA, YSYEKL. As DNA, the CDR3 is TGCGCCAGCAGCCTGCTCGGGGCAGATACGCAGTATTTT. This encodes CASSLLGADTQYF.

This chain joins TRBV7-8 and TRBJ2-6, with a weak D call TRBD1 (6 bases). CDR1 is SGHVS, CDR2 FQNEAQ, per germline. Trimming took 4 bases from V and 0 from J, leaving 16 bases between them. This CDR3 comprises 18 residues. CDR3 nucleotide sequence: TGTGCCAGCAGCTCTCGCCGGGACATCTACTCTGGGGCCAACGTCCTGACTTTC. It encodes CASSSRRDIYSGANVLTF.

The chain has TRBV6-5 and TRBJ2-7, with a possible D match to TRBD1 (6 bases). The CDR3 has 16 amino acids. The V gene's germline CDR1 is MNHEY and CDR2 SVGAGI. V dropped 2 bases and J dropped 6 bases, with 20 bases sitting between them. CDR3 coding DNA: TGTGCCAGCAGTTACGGGGTCGGGGCAGGGGATTGCGAGCAGTACTTC. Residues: CASSYGVGAGDCEQYF.

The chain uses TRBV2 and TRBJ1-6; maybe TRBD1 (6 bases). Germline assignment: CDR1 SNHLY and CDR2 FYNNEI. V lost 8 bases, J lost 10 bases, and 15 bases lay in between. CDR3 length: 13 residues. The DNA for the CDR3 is TGTGCCAGCCTACAGGGTTTGGGGTCACCCCTCCACTTT. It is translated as CASLQGLGSPLHF. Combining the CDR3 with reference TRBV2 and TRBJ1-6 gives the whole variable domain EPEVTQTPSHQVTQMGQEVILRCVPISNHLYFYWYRQILGQKVEFLVSFYNNEISEKSEIFDDQFSVERPDGSNFTLKIRSTKLEDSAMYFCASLQGLGSPLHFGNGTRLTVT.

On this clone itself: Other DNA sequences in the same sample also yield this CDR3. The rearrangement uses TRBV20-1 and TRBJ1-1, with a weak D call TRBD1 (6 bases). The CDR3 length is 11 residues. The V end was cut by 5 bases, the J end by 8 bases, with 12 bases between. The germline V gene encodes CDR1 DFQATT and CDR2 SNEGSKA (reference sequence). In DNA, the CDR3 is TGCAGTGCTCGTACAGGGCGGGAAGCTTTCTTT. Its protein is CSARTGREAFF.

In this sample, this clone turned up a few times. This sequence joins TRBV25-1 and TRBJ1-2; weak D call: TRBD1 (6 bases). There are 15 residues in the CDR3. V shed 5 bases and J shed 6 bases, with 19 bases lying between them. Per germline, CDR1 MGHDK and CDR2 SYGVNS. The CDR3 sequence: CASSTIFTGSDGYTF. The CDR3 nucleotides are TGTGCCAGCAGTACCATCTTCACAGGGTCGGATGGCTACACCTTC.